This T cell receptor beta chain was obtained from a study of blood T cell repertoires in COVID-19. At the level of the study: The United States, Italy and Spain supplied acute and convalescent COVID-19 samples. PBMCs, B-cell-depleted T cells, or T cells were the source of the cDNA or gDNA that made up the material.

This table comes from immunoSEQ multiplex PCR, and its TCRdb copy is limited to in-frame clones, with some not included. The top ten clones hold 26% of a sample with roughly 77,000 clones, approximately 79% of them seen once. There are 14 residues in the CDR3. The germline gives CDR1 KGHSH, CDR2 LQKENI. Trimming at V came to 5 bases and at J to 5 bases, leaving 7 bases not matched to a gene. This TCR derives from a man between 60 and 75 years old with active or convalescent COVID-19. Material for sequencing was peripheral blood. V is TRBV18 and J is TRBJ1-1; 8 bases agree with TRBD1. CDR3 protein: CASSDTGGGTEAFF. The CDR3 nucleotides are TGTGCCAGCTCAGATACAGGGGGTGGAACTGAAGCTTTCTTT.